This entry features one T cell receptor beta chain sequence. The antigen remains unidentified. Using its own MiXCR run on the reads, TCRdb lists one record per CDR3 protein. The sample shows 900,000 to 950,000 distinct CDR3 sequences, roughly 31% of them seen only once. This sample was taken from a study of T cell repertoires in cytomegalovirus infection. Germline values: CDR1 SEHNR, CDR2 FQNEAQ (reference sequence). This CDR3 is built from 15 residues. The ends lost 5 bases at V and 5 bases at J; junction bases unmatched: 10. Here the sequenced sample was cultured CD8+ T cells from PBMCs, taken from culture after CMV antigen stimulation. The chain has TRBV7-9 and TRBJ2-5; 8 bases agree with TRBD2. This TCR was sampled from a human donor in good health (CMV status not recorded). Some clones in this sample may be carry-over from other donors' samples. The DNA of the CDR3 is TGTGCCAGCAGCAAGTCCGGGGGGGCCTTTGAGACCCAGTACTTC. Amino acids: CASSKSGGAFETQYF. Together with reference TRBV7-9 and TRBJ2-5, the CDR3 gives the full variable domain: DTGVSQNPRHKITKRGQNVTFRCDPISEHNRLYWYRQTLGQGPEFLTYFQNEAQLEKSRLLSDRFSAERPKGSFSTLEIQRTEQGDSAMYLCASSKSGGAFETQYFGPGTRLLVL.